The present entry profiles one TCR beta chain with its context. What it recognizes is unknown. The sample carries other DNA sequences with the same CDR3. The CDR3 covers 12 residues. Trimming stripped 3 bases from V and 6 bases from J, with 9 bases between. Germline V gives CDR1 MDHEN, CDR2 SYDVKM. At deep level, the assay was performed. Clones were read by immunoSEQ multiplex PCR, and TCRdb kept only the in-frame ones, dropping some. Of approximately 530,000 clones listed, almost 97% were seen once; the top ten hold under 0.06%. The data were taken from a study of shared clonotypes between healthy human individuals. Study at large: Those who served as donors were a couple of women and a few men between the ages of 18 and 49.

General study results and limits: Despite large depth, sorted-subset datasets appeared incompletely sequenced.

The chain links TRBV28 to TRBJ2-7, with D unresolved. The sequencing input was naive CD4+ T cells sorted from blood. Subset described: CD45RA+ positively selected. The sequence was collected from a woman aged 30 to 39 in good health. CDR3 sequence reads: CASSLVGFEQYF. The CDR3 DNA reads TGTGCCAGCAGTTTGGTAGGGTTCGAGCAGTACTTC.